The source of this TCR beta chain is a study of blood T cell repertoires in COVID-19. On the study more broadly: The cDNA or gDNA used as material had been derived from T cells, B-cell-depleted T cells, or PBMCs.

Data came from immunoSEQ multiplex PCR; TCRdb stores just in-frame clones and leaves some out. The table has tens of thousands of clones, 90% seen once. This CDR3 spans 18 amino acids. V was clipped by 1 base and J by 5 bases; unmatched bases: 15. Germline loops: CDR1 SEHNR, CDR2 FQNEAQ (reference sequence). The sample was peripheral blood. The sequence derives from a human donor in a cohort sampled during active COVID-19. This chain joins TRBV7-9 and TRBJ2-5; 8 bases align to TRBD2. CDR3 in amino acids: CASSLDGTSRGYRETQYF. For the CDR3, the DNA is TGTGCCAGCAGCTTAGACGGGACTAGTCGAGGCTACCGGGAGACCCAGTACTTC. The full variable domain, in which reference TRBV7-9 and TRBJ2-5 provide the parts outside the CDR3, is DTGVSQNPRHKITKRGQNVTFRCDPISEHNRLYWYRQTLGQGPEFLTYFQNEAQLEKSRLLSDRFSAERPKGSFSTLEIQRTEQGDSAMYLCASSLDGTSRGYRETQYFGPGTRLLVL.